Below are 30 T cell receptor beta chains sequenced from a single sample in a study of shared clonotypes between healthy human individuals. Measured with immunoSEQ multiplex PCR; TCRdb has only the in-frame clones, and not every one. The sample lists about 1.5 million clones, 98% seen once, with 0.4% to 0.45% in the top ten. Sample: naive CD4+ T cells sorted from blood. The sample's subset: CD45RA+ positively selected. These receptors were collected from a man aged 25-45 years in good health.

About this clone itself: The same CDR3 can be traced to other DNA sequences in this sample. The J gene is TRBJ2-3, the V gene TRBV5-1; possibly TRBD1 for D (6 bases). This CDR3 comprises 14 residues. The germline V gene has CDR1 SGHRS and CDR2 YFSETQ. V lost 0 bases, J lost 1 base, and 6 bases lay in between. DNA of the CDR3: TGCGCCAGCAGCTTGGAGGGGGGCACAGATACGCAGTATTTT. This sequence encodes CASSLEGGTDTQYF.

This chain uses TRBV6-4 with TRBJ2-1; D perhaps matches TRBD2 (5 bases). The CDR3 spans 13 residues. Germline assignment: CDR1 MRHNA and CDR2 SNTAGT. Deletions cut 4 bases from V and 6 bases from J, with 10 bases between. CDR3 sequence: CASSVKGGNEQFF. The CDR3 DNA reads as TGTGCCAGCAGTGTCAAAGGAGGCAATGAGCAGTTCTTC.

This clone was seen just once. V is TRBV29-1 and J is TRBJ2-2; D unclear. Germline loops: CDR1 SQVTM, CDR2 ANQGSEA. The CDR3 totals 13 residues. The V end was cut by 2 bases, the J end by 2 bases, with 6 bases between. CDR3 bases: TGCAGCGTTGAAACCAGAAACACCGGGGAGCTGTTTTTT. Its protein is CSVETRNTGELFF.

This rearrangement joins TRBV10-1 to TRBJ2-2; maybe TRBD2 (5 bases). The germline V gene encodes CDR1 WNHNN and CDR2 SYGVQD (reference sequence). The CDR3 is made up of 15 amino acids. Trimming removed 5 bases at V and 5 bases at J, with 15 bases between. The CDR3 DNA follows: TGCGCCAGCAGTTTCGACTTTCGGAGGACCGGGGAGCTGTTTTTT. Translation: CASSFDFRRTGELFF.

V usage is TRBV28 and J usage is TRBJ1-2; D gene unclear. This CDR3 has 16 amino acids. CDR1 and CDR2 (germline): MDHEN, SYDVKM. Trimming stripped 4 bases from V and 4 bases from J, with 19 bases between. The CDR3 bases are TGTGCCAGCAGTTCGACTCCGACGGGCGATCCCTATGGCTACACCTTC. It codes for CASSSTPTGDPYGYTF.

The V gene is TRBV18, the J gene TRBJ1-4; unclear D gene. Germline CDR1 reads KGHSH; CDR2 reads LQKENI. Trimming cost V 3 bases and J 4 bases, with 15 bases left between them. CDR3 length: 16 amino acids. The CDR3 bases are TGTGCCAGCTCACCGATGATGGGGAATAGTAATGAAAAACTGTTTTTT. Encoded protein: CASSPMMGNSNEKLFF.

The chain joins TRBV28 to TRBJ2-7, with D possibly TRBD1 on 6 matching bases. This CDR3 has 18 amino acids. V was clipped by 4 bases and J by 4 bases, with 26 bases between them. The germline V gene has CDR1 MDHEN and CDR2 SYDVKM. CDR3 sequence reads: CASSSSTTWGLQGYEQYF. CDR3 DNA sequence: TGTGCCAGCAGTTCCTCGACAACGTGGGGGCTACAAGGATACGAGCAGTACTTC.

CDR3 coding DNA: TGTGCCAGCAGCCAAGACAGTGTTGGCTTGTCCGGGGCCAACGTCCTGACTTTC. This translates into CASSQDSVGLSGANVLTF. This chain joins TRBV4-2 and TRBJ2-6; no definite D call. V was cut by 0 bases and J by 4 bases, with 16 bases left in between. This CDR3 has 18 amino acids. The germline CDR1 and CDR2 sequences are LGHNA and YNFKEQ.

V gene TRBV28 combines with J gene TRBJ2-3; 7 bases fit TRBD1. The CDR3 has 13 amino acids. With V trimmed by 5 bases and J by 4 bases, 3 bases remained unmatched. Germline V gives CDR1 MDHEN, CDR2 SYDVKM. CDR3 nucleotides: TGTGCCAGCAGTCATGGACAGGCAGATACGCAGTATTTT. The encoded protein is CASSHGQADTQYF.

The chain recombines TRBV25-1 with TRBJ2-1; 9 positions agree with TRBD2. CDR1 MGHDK and CDR2 SYGVNS come from the germline V gene. The CDR3 has 14 residues. With V trimmed by 7 bases and J by 4 bases, 5 bases remained unmatched. The CDR3 region is CASKGLAGYNEQFF. CDR3 sequence (DNA): TGTGCCAGCAAGGGGCTAGCGGGGTACAATGAGCAGTTCTTC.

This chain uses TRBV4-1 with TRBJ2-6; D call uncertain. The ends were cut back, 4 bases at V and 4 bases at J, with 8 bases in the middle. CDR1 is MGHRA, CDR2 YSYEKL, per germline. The CDR3 runs 14 residues. The CDR3 sequence is CASSPTEGANVLTF. In nucleotides, the CDR3 is TGCGCCAGCAGCCCCACCGAGGGGGCCAACGTCCTGACTTTC.

V usage is TRBV2 and J usage is TRBJ2-5; D is uncertain. Deletions cut 10 bases from V and 2 bases from J, with 17 bases between. Looked up from germline, CDR1 is SNHLY and CDR2 is FYNNEI. The CDR3 is made up of 14 amino acids. DNA for the CDR3: TGTGCCACCAAGGTAGGGCACGCACAAGAGACCCAGTACTTC. Its translation: CATKVGHAQETQYF.

This clone appeared a single time. The chain is built from TRBV2 and TRBJ2-7, with D perhaps TRBD1 (5 bases). Germline CDR1 SNHLY, CDR2 FYNNEI. Trimming stripped 7 bases from V and 2 bases from J, with 9 bases between. This CDR3 has 12 amino acids. This CDR3 reads CASKGFAYEQYF. The DNA for the CDR3 is TGTGCCAGCAAGGGGTTCGCCTACGAGCAGTACTTC.

The chain employs TRBV11-2 and TRBJ2-5; TRBD2 agrees at 7 bases. CDR1 and CDR2 (germline): SGHAT, FQNNGV. The J segment lost 4 bases and the V segment lost 2 bases, leaving 10 bases of the junction unmatched. CDR3 length equals 16 residues. This CDR3 is CASSLWGGRAAETQYF. The CDR3 bases are TGTGCCAGCAGCTTATGGGGTGGGAGGGCCGCAGAGACCCAGTACTTC.

The chain couples TRBV6-5 to TRBJ2-3; 7 nucleotides align to TRBD2. Germline values: CDR1 MNHEY, CDR2 SVGAGI. V lost 2 bases and J lost 5; bases outside the gene matches: 4. CDR3 size: 14 residues. The CDR3 DNA sequence: TGTGCCAGCAGTTACGGGAGGGCCATAGATACGCAGTATTTT. This translates into CASSYGRAIDTQYF.

A remark on this clone: Other nucleotide sequences from this sample produce the same CDR3. The chain links TRBV5-1 to TRBJ2-2; 9 bases map to TRBD1. Losses at the gene ends were 4 bases for V and 5 bases for J; bases not matched to a gene: 6. The CDR3 is 15 residues long. Germline CDR1 SGHRS, CDR2 YFSETQ. The CDR3 bases are TGCGCCAGCAGCCTACAGGGGGCCGGTACCGGGGAGCTGTTTTTT. Its translation: CASSLQGAGTGELFF.

The chain carries TRBV12-5 and TRBJ1-5, with a tentative D call TRBD1 (6 bases). In germline, CDR1 is LGHNT, CDR2 FRNRAP. V was clipped by 0 bases and J by 5 bases, with 23 bases between them. The CDR3 totals 19 residues. The CDR3 loop is CASGLVRGGASPPYQPQHF. CDR3 bases: TGTGCTAGTGGTTTGGTACGAGGGGGGGCATCGCCGCCGTATCAGCCCCAGCATTTT.

The V and J genes are TRBV2 and TRBJ1-3; TRBD1 is a possible D gene (5 bases). The V gene lost 6 bases and the J gene lost 4 bases, with 16 bases spanning the gap. Germline CDR1 and CDR2: SNHLY and FYNNEI. CDR3 length: 15 residues. Here the CDR3 DNA reads TGTGCCAGCAGCCCCAGGGCGGTGCGCGGAAACACCATATATTTT. Translated, it gives CASSPRAVRGNTIYF.

A note on this clone: This same CDR3 is encoded by further DNA sequences in the sample. The V call is TRBV5-1, the J call TRBJ2-5, with 7 bases fitting TRBD2. The CDR3 consists of 14 residues. The trim removed 0 bases at V and 1 base at J, leaving 0 bases unmatched. Germline V CDR1 and CDR2: SGHRS, YFSETQ. CDR3 amino acids: CASSLASGQETQYF. In nucleotides, the CDR3 is TGCGCCAGCAGCTTGGCTAGCGGCCAAGAGACCCAGTACTTC. The complete variable domain, with remaining parts taken from reference TRBV5-1 and TRBJ2-5, reads KAGVTQTPRYLIKTRGQQVTLSCSPISGHRSVSWYQQTPGQGLQFLFEYFSETQRNKGNFPGRFSGRQFSNSRSEMNVSTLELGDSALYLCASSLASGQETQYFGPGTRLLVL.

The DNA of the CDR3 is TGTGCCAGCAGCCAGGGGACAGGCATTCAGCAGTACTTC. Encoded protein: CASSQGTGIQQYF. The chain links TRBV5-6 to TRBJ2-7, with 8 nucleotides matching TRBD1. Germline lookup yields CDR1 SGHDT and CDR2 YYEEEE. The CDR3 has 13 amino acids. V gave up 4 bases and J gave up 8 bases; unmatched junction bases: 8. The full variable domain, rest sourced from reference TRBV5-6 and TRBJ2-7, is DAGVTQSPTHLIKTRGQQVTLRCSPKSGHDTVSWYQQALGQGPQFIFQYYEEEERQRGNFPDRFSGHQFPNYSSELNVNALLLGDSALYLCASSQGTGIQQYFGPGTRLTVT.

The chain uses TRBV28 and TRBJ2-1, with D uncertain. Germline CDR1 is MDHEN and CDR2 is SYDVKM. V was pared by 3 bases and J by 6 bases, with 12 bases between. The CDR3 length is 14 residues. This CDR3 reads CASSFRPTLNEQFF. The CDR3 DNA reads TGTGCCAGCAGTTTTCGGCCCACTCTCAATGAGCAGTTCTTC.

The chain has TRBV18 and TRBJ1-5; 9 bases line up with TRBD1. Trimming took 5 bases from V and 6 from J; bases not matched to a gene: 5. There are 14 residues in the CDR3. Germline V gene lookup returns CDR1 KGHSH and CDR2 LQKENI. The CDR3 spells CASSMGQGIQPQHF. The CDR3 bases are TGTGCCAGCTCAATGGGACAGGGAATTCAGCCCCAGCATTTT.

The count of this clone is one. The J gene is TRBJ2-4, the V gene TRBV21-1. TRBV21-1 constitutes a pseudogene. CDR3 length: 14 amino acids. The CDR3 DNA reads TGTGCCAGCATCCGGATAAGCCCCAAAAACATTCAGTACTTC. It translates to CASIRISPKNIQYF.

This CDR3 reads CASSYSGGAGYEQYF. The CDR3 coding sequence is TGTGCCAGCAGTTACTCAGGGGGCGCTGGGTACGAGCAGTACTTC. The rearrangement joins TRBV6-5 to TRBJ2-7, with 7 bases identical to TRBD1. Trimming cost V 0 bases and J 4 bases; bases outside gene matches: 6. CDR3 length: 15 amino acids. Germline V gene data show CDR1 as MNHEY and CDR2 as SVGAGI.

This clone showed up just once. This rearrangement joins TRBV7-2 to TRBJ2-7, with TRBD2 identical over 8 bases. This CDR3 spans 16 amino acids. The trim removed 5 bases at V and 1 base at J, leaving 10 bases unmatched. Per germline, CDR1 SGHTA and CDR2 FQGNSA. CDR3 residues: CASSVGGSGTSYEQYF. CDR3 bases: TGTGCCAGCAGCGTGGGGGGTAGCGGGACATCCTACGAGCAGTACTTC.

This chain connects TRBV6-1 to TRBJ1-1, with a possible D match to TRBD1 (6 bases). Looked up from germline, CDR1 is MNHNS and CDR2 is SASEGT. The CDR3 is 14 residues long. With 2 bases removed from V and 5 bases from J, the gap between germline ends came to 12 bases. This CDR3 reads CASSERGGETEAFF. CDR3 coding DNA: TGTGCCAGCAGTGAAAGGGGGGGAGAAACTGAAGCTTTCTTT.

The rearrangement links TRBV12-5 to TRBJ2-1, with TRBD2 matching 10 bases. The V gene end was trimmed by 8 bases and the J gene end by 4 bases; junction bases not matched to a gene: 2. CDR3 length: 13 amino acids. CDR1 and CDR2 (germline): LGHNT, FRNRAP. The CDR3: CASRLAGYNEQFF. DNA for the CDR3: TGTGCTAGTAGACTAGCGGGTTACAATGAGCAGTTCTTC.

The rearrangement links TRBV14 to TRBJ2-5, with no clear D. Trimming shortened V by 0 bases and J by 4 bases, and 9 bases separated the two germline ends. The CDR3 covers 14 residues. The germline V gene has CDR1 SGHDN and CDR2 FVKESK. CDR3 coding DNA: TGTGCCAGCAGCCAAGACCCCTCGGGAGAGACCCAGTACTTC. This encodes CASSQDPSGETQYF.

The chain uses TRBV7-9 and TRBJ2-7; D call uncertain. V was cut by 7 bases and J by 3 bases, with 7 bases left in between. Looked up from germline, CDR1 is SEHNR and CDR2 is FQNEAQ (reference sequence). This CDR3 has 11 residues. The CDR3 reads CASTDRYEQYF. The DNA of the CDR3 is TGTGCCAGCACCGACCGCTACGAGCAGTACTTC.

V usage is TRBV4-2 and J usage is TRBJ2-3, with D maybe TRBD1 (6 bases). Germline V gene data show CDR1 as LGHNA and CDR2 as YNFKEQ. V lost 0 bases, J lost 2 bases, and 15 bases lay in between. The CDR3 contains 17 residues. This chain's CDR3 is CASSQEGGGSYTDTQYF. The DNA of the CDR3 is TGTGCCAGCAGCCAAGAGGGTGGGGGCTCTTACACAGATACGCAGTATTTT.